This T cell receptor (beta chain) was retrieved from a study of beta chain features in type 1 diabetes. Across the study: Patients and healthy donors were similar in age, gender and cell yields. Whole-study results and caveats: Among all four CD4+ subsets, Type 1 diabetes patients had TCRB CDR3s that were moderately but significantly shorter. VDJ junctions sequenced from type 1 diabetes patients showed fewer insertions and more deletions.

On this clone itself: The target antigen is unknown.

CD4+ cells of the naive, central memory, regulatory and stem cell-like memory types were sorted via CD45RO/CCR7/CD25/CD127/CD95/CD27. Trimming pared 1 base from V and 5 bases from J, leaving 5 bases between. The V gene's germline CDR1 is MNHNY and CDR2 SVGAGI (reference sequence). This CDR3 region has 12 residues. Sequencing targeted expressed TCRB transcripts, as all isolated RNA had been reverse transcribed. Here immunoSEQ multiplex PCR was the method, and the copy in TCRdb shows in-frame clones only, minus some. Of around 170,000 clones listed, around 9.7% are singletons. The gene calls are TRBV6-6 and TRBJ1-1; unclear D gene. The specimen sequenced was central memory CD4+ T cells from blood. The sequence was obtained from a woman aged 25 to 45 with type 1 diabetes. In nucleotides, the CDR3 is TGTGCCAGCAGTTACTACGAGACTGAAGCTTTCTTT. Its translation is CASSYYETEAFF.